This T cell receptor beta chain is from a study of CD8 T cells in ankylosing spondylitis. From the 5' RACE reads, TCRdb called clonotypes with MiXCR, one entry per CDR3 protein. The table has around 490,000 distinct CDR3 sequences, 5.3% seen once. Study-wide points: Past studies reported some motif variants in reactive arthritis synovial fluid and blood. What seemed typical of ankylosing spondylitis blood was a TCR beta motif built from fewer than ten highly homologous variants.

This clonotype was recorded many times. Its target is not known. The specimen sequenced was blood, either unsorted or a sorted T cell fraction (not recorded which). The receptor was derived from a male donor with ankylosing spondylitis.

CDR3 amino acids: CASSPTSGWDNEQFF. CDR3 nucleotides: TGTGCCAGCTCACCGACTAGCGGGTGGGACAATGAGCAGTTCTTC. The chain couples TRBV18 to TRBJ2-1; 10 bases agree with TRBD2. Trimming took 3 bases from V and 5 from J; bases not matched to a gene: 4. Germline V gives CDR1 KGHSH, CDR2 LQKENI. The CDR3 consists of 15 residues.